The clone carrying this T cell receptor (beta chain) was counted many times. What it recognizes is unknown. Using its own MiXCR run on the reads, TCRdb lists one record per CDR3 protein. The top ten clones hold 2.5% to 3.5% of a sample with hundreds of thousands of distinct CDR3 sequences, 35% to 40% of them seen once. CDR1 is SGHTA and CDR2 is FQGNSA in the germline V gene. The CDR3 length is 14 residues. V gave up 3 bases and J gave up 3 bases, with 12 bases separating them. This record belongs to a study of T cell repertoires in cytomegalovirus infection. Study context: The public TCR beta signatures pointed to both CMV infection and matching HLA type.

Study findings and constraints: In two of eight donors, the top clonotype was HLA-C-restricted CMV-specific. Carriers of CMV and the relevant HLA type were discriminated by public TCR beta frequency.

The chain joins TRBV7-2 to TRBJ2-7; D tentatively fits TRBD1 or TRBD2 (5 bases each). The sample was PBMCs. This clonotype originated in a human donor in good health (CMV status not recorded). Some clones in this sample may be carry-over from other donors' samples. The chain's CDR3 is CASSLLGTIYEQYF. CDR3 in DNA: TGTGCCAGCAGCTTGCTCGGGACGATCTACGAGCAGTACTTC.